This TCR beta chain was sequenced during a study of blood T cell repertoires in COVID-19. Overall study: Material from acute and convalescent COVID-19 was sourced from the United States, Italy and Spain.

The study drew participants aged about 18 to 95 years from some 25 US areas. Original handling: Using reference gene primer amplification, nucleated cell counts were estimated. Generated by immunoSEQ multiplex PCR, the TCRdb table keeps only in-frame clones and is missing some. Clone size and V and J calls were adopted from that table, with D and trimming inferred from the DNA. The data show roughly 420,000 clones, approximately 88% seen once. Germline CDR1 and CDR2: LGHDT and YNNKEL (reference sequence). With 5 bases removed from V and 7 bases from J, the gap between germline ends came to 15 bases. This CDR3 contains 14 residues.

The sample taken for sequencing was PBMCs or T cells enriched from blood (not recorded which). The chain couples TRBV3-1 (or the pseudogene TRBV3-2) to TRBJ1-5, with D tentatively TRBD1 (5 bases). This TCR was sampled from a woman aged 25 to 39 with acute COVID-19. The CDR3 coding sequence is TGTGCCAGCAGCTTTCGGACTGGGGGGCAGCCCCAGCATTTT. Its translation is CASSFRTGGQPQHF.